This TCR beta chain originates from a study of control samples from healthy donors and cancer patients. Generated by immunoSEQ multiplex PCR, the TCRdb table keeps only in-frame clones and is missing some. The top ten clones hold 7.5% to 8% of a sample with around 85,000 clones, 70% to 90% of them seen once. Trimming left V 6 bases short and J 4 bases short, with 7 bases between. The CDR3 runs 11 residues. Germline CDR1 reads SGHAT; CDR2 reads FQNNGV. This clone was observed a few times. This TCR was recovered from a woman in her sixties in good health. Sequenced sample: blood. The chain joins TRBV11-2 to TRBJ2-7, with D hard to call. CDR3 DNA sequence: TGTGCCAGCAGACCACAGTACGAGCAGTACTTC. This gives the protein CASRPQYEQYF.